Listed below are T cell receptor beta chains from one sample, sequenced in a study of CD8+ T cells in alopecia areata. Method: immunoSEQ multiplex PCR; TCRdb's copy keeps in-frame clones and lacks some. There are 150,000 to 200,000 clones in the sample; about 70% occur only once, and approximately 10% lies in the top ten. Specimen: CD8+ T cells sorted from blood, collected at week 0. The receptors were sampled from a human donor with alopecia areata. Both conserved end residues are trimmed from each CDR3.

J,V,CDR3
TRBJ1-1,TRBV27,ASSVGRLSTEAF
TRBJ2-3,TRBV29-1,SVEVGKSTDTQY
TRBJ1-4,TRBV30,AWGVGGSWEKLF
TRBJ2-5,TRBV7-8,ASSLDGRRGYQETQY
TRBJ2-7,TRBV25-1,ASSSGHGYEQY
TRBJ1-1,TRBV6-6,ASREEEAQDL
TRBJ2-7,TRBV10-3,AISDAGMQGMSSYEQY
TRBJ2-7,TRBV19,ASSSGPYEQY
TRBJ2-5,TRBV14,ASSQPRETQY
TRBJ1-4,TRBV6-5,ASSYHRGSGEKLF
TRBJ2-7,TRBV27,ASRHRGRILYEQY
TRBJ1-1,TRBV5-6,ASSLARFNTEAF
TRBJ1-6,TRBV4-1,ASSHPLGGGYNSPLH
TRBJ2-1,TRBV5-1,ASSARSPQAGESYNEQF
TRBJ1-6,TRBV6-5,ASSSTGVGNSPLH
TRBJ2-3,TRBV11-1,ASSLAAGTDTQY
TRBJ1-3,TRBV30,AWNGGFSGNTIY
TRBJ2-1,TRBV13,ASSQWGDNEQF
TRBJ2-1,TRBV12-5,ASGLDREGEQF
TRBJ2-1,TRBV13,ASSQTPTPANEQF
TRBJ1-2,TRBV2,ASMMAPNYGYT
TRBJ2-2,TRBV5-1,ASSLIGQGARLGTGELF
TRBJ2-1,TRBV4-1,ASSQEPGTGAYNEQF
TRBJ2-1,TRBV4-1,ASSHSGRGGNNEQF
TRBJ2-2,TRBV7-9,ASSLVDFSGELF
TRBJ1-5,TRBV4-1,ASSPFRGEGQPQH
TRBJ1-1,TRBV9,ASTWSTEAF
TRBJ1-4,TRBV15,ATGAGANNEKLF
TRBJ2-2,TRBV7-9,ASSLGTGELF
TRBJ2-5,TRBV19,ARSRGLRETQY
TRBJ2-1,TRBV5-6,ASSLSGLEF
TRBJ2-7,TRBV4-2,ASSQAEADYEQY
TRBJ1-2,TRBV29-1,SVEHGYT
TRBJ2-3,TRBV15,ATSSTHPGLLRDTQY
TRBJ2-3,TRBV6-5,ASSNGQRDTQY
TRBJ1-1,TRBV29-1,SVEGVDRIMNTEAF
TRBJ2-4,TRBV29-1,SVVKDGLGY
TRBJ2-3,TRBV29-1,SVEDVSTGFTDTQY
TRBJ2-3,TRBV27,ASSLRLAGGTTDTQY
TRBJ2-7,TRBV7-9,ASSPRQSLDPGEQY
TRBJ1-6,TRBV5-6,ASSLGSGGGSPLH
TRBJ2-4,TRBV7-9,ASSSPGQTLAKNIQY
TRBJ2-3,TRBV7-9,ASRQGARDTQY
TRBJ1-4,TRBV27,ASSLTANEKLF
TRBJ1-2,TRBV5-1,ASSLTSDRQRHGYT
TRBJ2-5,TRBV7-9,ASKFDGTGVRTQY
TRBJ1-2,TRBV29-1,SVEDQDRAFYGYT
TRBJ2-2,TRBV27,ASTLSSRAGELF
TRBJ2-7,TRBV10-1,ASSEGQAYEQY
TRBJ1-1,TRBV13,ASRLTTGVNTEAF
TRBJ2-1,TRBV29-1,SVVGPYNEQF